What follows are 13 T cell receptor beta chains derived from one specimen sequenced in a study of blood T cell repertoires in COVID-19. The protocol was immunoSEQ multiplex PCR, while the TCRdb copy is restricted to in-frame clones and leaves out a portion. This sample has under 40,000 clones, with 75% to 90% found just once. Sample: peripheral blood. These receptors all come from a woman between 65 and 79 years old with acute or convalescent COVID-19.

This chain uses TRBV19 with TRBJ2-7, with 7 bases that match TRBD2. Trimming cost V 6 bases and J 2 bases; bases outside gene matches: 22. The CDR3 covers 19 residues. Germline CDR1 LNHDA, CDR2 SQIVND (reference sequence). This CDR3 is CASSPFSWRELEKTYEQYF. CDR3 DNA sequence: TGTGCCAGTAGCCCATTTTCCTGGCGGGAGCTTGAAAAAACCTACGAGCAGTACTTC.

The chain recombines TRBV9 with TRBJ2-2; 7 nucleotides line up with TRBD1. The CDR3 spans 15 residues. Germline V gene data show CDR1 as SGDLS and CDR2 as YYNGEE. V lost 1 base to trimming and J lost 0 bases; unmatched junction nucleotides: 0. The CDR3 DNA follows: TGTGCCAGCAGCGTAAGGGGGCCGAACACCGGGGAGCTGTTTTTT. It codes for CASSVRGPNTGELFF.

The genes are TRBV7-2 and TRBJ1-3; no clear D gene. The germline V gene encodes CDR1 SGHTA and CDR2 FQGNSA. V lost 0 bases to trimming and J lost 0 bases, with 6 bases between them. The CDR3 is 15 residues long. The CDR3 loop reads CASSLASVSGNTIYF. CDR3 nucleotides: TGTGCCAGCAGCTTAGCATCAGTCTCTGGAAACACCATATATTTT. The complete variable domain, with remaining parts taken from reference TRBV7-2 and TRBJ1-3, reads GAGVSQSPSNKVTEKGKDVELRCDPISGHTALYWYRQSLGQGLEFLIYFQGNSAPDKSGLPSDRFSAERTGGSVSTLTIQRTQQEDSAVYLCASSLASVSGNTIYFGEGSWLTVV.

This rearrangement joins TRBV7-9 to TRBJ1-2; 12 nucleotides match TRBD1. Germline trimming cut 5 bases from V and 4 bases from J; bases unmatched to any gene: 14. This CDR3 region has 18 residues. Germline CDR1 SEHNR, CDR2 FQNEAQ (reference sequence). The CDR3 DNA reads TGTGCCAGCAGCACCTACCTCCGGGACAGGGGGCTCGGCTATGGCTACACCTTC. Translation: CASSTYLRDRGLGYGYTF.

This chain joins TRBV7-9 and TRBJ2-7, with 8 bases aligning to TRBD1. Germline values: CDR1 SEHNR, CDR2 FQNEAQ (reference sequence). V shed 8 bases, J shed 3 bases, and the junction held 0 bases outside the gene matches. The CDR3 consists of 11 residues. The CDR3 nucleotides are TGTGCCAGCGACAGGGGCTACGAGCAGTACTTC. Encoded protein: CASDRGYEQYF.

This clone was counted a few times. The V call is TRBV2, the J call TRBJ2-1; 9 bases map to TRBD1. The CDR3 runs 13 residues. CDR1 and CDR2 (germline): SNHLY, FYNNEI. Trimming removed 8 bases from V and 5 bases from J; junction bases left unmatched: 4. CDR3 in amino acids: CASEGQGNNEQFF. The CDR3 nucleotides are TGTGCCAGCGAGGGACAGGGCAACAATGAGCAGTTCTTC.

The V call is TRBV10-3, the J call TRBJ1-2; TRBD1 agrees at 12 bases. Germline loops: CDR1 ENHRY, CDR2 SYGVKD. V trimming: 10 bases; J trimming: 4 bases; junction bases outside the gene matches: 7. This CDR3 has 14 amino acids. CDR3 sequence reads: CATVGDRGLYGYTF. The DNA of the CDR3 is TGTGCCACGGTAGGGGACAGGGGGCTCTATGGCTACACCTTC.

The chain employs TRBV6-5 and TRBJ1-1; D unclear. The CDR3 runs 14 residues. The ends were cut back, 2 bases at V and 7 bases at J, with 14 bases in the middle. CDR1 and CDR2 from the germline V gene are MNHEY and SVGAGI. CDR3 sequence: CASSYNSPGSEAFF. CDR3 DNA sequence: TGTGCCAGCAGTTACAACTCCCCAGGCAGTGAAGCTTTCTTT.

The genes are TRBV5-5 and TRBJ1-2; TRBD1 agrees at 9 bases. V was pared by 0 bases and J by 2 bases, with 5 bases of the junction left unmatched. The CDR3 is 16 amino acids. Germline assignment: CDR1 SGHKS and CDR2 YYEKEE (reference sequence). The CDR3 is CASSLGPQGANYGYTF. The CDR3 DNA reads TGTGCCAGCAGCTTGGGGCCACAGGGGGCCAACTATGGCTACACCTTC. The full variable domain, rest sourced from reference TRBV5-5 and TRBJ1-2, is DAGVTQSPTHLIKTRGQQVTLRCSPISGHKSVSWYQQVLGQGPQFIFQYYEKEERGRGNFPDRFSARQFPNYSSELNVNALLLGDSALYLCASSLGPQGANYGYTFGSGTRLTVV.

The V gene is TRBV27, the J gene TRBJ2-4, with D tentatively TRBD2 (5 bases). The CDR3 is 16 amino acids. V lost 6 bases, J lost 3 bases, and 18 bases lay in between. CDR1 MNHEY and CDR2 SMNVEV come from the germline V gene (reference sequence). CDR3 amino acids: CASRPLGFSDKNIQYF. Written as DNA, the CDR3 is TGTGCCAGCAGACCACTAGGGTTCTCGGACAAAAACATTCAGTACTTC.

The CDR3 loop reads CASSVTSGAYNEQFF. DNA of the CDR3: TGTGCCAGCAGCGTAACTAGCGGTGCCTACAATGAGCAGTTCTTC. The chain has TRBV9 and TRBJ2-1; 8 nucleotides match TRBD2. V lost 1 base to trimming and J lost 2 bases; unmatched junction nucleotides: 2. CDR1 and CDR2 (germline): SGDLS, YYNGEE. The CDR3 runs to 15 residues.

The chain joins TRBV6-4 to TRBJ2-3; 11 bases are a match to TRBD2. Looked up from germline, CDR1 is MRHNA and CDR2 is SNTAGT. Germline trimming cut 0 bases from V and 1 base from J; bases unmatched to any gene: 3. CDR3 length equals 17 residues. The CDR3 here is CASSDSNSGGGTDTQYF. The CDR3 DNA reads TGTGCCAGCAGTGACTCCAATAGCGGGGGGGGCACAGATACGCAGTATTTT.

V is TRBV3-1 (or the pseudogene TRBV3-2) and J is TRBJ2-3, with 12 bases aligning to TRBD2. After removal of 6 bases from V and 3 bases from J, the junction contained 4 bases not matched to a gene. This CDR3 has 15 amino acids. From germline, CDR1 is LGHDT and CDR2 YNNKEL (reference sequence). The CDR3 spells CASSPSGGGTDTQYF. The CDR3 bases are TGTGCCAGCAGTCCTAGCGGGGGGGGGACAGATACGCAGTATTTT.